This TCR beta chain was sequenced in a study of long-term antiretroviral therapy in people with HIV. This was the immunoSEQ v3.0 assay at survey level. Generated by immunoSEQ multiplex PCR, the TCRdb table keeps only in-frame clones and is missing some. In the table there are under 30,000 clones, roughly 96% of which are singletons. Cryopreserved PBMC, at 1-10 million per sample, were present before DNA extraction. Germline V gene data show CDR1 as MNHEY and CDR2 as SMNVEV (reference sequence). The CDR3 covers 15 residues. Trimming removed 5 bases from V and 0 bases from J, with 11 bases in between. This specimen consisted of unsorted PBMCs, obtained roughly 6 years after starting antiretroviral therapy. This chain connects TRBV27 to TRBJ2-1; tentative D call: TRBD2 (6 bases). The sequence was obtained from a man between 25 and 39 years old with HIV. CDR3 amino acids: CASSQTSYSYNEQFF. Here the CDR3 DNA reads TGTGCCAGCAGTCAAACTAGCTACTCCTACAATGAGCAGTTCTTC.